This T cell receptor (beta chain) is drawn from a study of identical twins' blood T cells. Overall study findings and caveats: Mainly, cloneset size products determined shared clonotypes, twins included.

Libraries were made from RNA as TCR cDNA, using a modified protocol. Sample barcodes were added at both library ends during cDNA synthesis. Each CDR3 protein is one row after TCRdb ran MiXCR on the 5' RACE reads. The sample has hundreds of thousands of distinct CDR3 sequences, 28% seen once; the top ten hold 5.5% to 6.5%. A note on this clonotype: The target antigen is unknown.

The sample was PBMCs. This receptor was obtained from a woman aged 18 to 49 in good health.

The CDR3 protein is CASSGASNSPLHF. The CDR3 DNA reads as TGTGCCAGCTCTGGAGCTAGTAATTCACCCCTCCACTTT. The chain combines TRBV28 with TRBJ1-6; no definite D call. The V end lost 8 bases, the J end lost 6 bases, and 11 bases lay between the germline ends. There are 13 residues in the CDR3. Germline V gene lookup returns CDR1 MDHEN and CDR2 SYDVKM.